This TCR beta chain was obtained from a study of regulatory T cells in long-lasting Graves disease. Study information: Graves' patients (newly diagnosed) had been on antithyroid drugs under 3 months.

Germline V lookup: CDR1 SEHNR, CDR2 FQNEAQ (reference sequence). The CDR3 extends over 16 amino acids. V was clipped by 5 bases and J by 1 base; unmatched bases: 7. Library construction for TCR beta used iRepertoire HTBI primers and Arm-PCR of CDR3 regions. A single record per CDR3 protein comes from TCRdb applying MiXCR to the multiplex PCR reads. In the table there are 400,000 to 500,000 distinct CDR3 sequences, less than 15% of which are singletons. Time point in this sample: newly diagnosed GD, antithyroid drugs for less than 3 months. There was RNA extracted from PBMCs, and the TCR library was made from it. This clonotype was seen many times. These data were also reused for a study on T cells in Graves' hyperthyroidism and ophthalmopathy. As that study records: During a first-round RT-PCR of the TCR CDR3, the HTBI primer set was used.

The receptor was derived from a woman aged 45-65 years with Graves disease. The sample consisted of peripheral blood mononuclear cells (PBMCs), taken at new diagnosis, from a patient treated with antithyroid drugs. The gene calls are TRBV7-9 and TRBJ2-7; 11 nucleotides align to TRBD2. This CDR3 reads CASSPFSGRGSYEQYF. CDR3 DNA: TGTGCCAGCAGCCCCTTTAGCGGGAGGGGATCCTACGAGCAGTACTTC.